These 25 T cell receptor beta chains came from one sample sequenced in a study of T cell changes during pregnancy in multiple sclerosis. Profiling relied on immunoSEQ multiplex PCR, and the TCRdb table lists in-frame clones only, not all of them. Found here are 45,000 to 60,000 clones, 80% to 95% of them singletons; the top ten hold 0.61%. Sequences were derived from CD4+ T cells from peripheral blood mononuclear cells, sampled after pregnancy. Receptors were obtained from a female donor in good health, enrolled as a control in a pregnancy study.

The chain combines TRBV5-5 with TRBJ2-5, with 10 bases matching TRBD2. This CDR3 is 16 amino acids long. Germline lookup yields CDR1 SGHKS and CDR2 YYEKEE (reference sequence). V lost 2 bases and J lost 2; bases outside the gene matches: 6. The CDR3 sequence: CASSFQWTSGQETQYF. DNA of the CDR3: TGTGCCAGCAGCTTTCAGTGGACTAGCGGACAAGAGACCCAGTACTTC.

The CDR3 DNA follows: TGCGCCAGCAGCTTGGCGGGGGGCGAGTACCCCGAGCAGTACTTC. This gives the protein CASSLAGGEYPEQYF. The chain combines TRBV5-1 with TRBJ2-7, with TRBD2 as a possible D gene (7 bases). Germline V CDR1 and CDR2: SGHRS, YFSETQ. This CDR3 region has 15 residues. Trimming stripped 0 bases from V and 6 bases from J, with 16 bases between.

The V gene is TRBV5-1, the J gene TRBJ2-3; 12 bases line up with TRBD2. V shed 5 bases, J shed 1 base, and the junction held 5 bases outside the gene matches. This CDR3 region has 16 residues. Germline V lookup: CDR1 SGHRS, CDR2 YFSETQ. CDR3 in DNA: TGCGCCAGCAGGGCTAGCGGGGGGGCCGGCACAGATACGCAGTATTTT. Encoded protein: CASRASGGAGTDTQYF.

This chain joins TRBV7-3 and TRBJ2-1; 9 bases align to TRBD2. CDR3 length equals 16 residues. The germline gives CDR1 SGHTA, CDR2 FQGTGA. Trimming cost V 6 bases and J 7 bases; bases outside gene matches: 13. CDR3 region: CASSSFGTSFKNEQFF. The CDR3 nucleotides read TGTGCCAGCAGTTCATTCGGGACTAGCTTTAAAAATGAGCAGTTCTTC. The variable domain in full, completed from reference TRBV7-3 and TRBJ2-1, reads GAGVSQTPSNKVTEKGKYVELRCDPISGHTALYWYRQSLGQGPEFLIYFQGTGAADDSGLPNDRFFAVRPEGSVSTLKIQRTERGDSAVYLCASSSFGTSFKNEQFFGPGTRLTVL.

This rearrangement joins TRBV9 to TRBJ1-3; perhaps TRBD1 as D (5 bases). Germline lookup yields CDR1 SGDLS and CDR2 YYNGEE. CDR3 length equals 17 residues. The V and J ends lost 4 bases and 0 bases respectively, with 17 bases between them. The CDR3 spells CASSPAPGLLSGNTIYF. Here the CDR3 DNA reads TGTGCCAGCAGCCCAGCCCCGGGACTCCTCTCTGGAAACACCATATATTTT.

This clone was seen only once. This sequence joins TRBV5-1 and TRBJ2-5, with TRBD2 matching over 7 bases. Trimming at V came to 0 bases and at J to 2 bases, leaving 4 bases not matched to a gene. This CDR3 is 15 amino acids long. Per the germline V gene, CDR1 is SGHRS and CDR2 is YFSETQ. The CDR3 DNA reads as TGCGCCAGCAGCTTGGGGGCTAGCGGACAAGAGACCCAGTACTTC. Translated, it gives CASSLGASGQETQYF. Combining the CDR3 with reference TRBV5-1 and TRBJ2-5 gives the whole variable domain KAGVTQTPRYLIKTRGQQVTLSCSPISGHRSVSWYQQTPGQGLQFLFEYFSETQRNKGNFPGRFSGRQFSNSRSEMNVSTLELGDSALYLCASSLGASGQETQYFGPGTRLLVL.

The chain combines TRBV19 with TRBJ1-5; TRBD1 aligns across 8 bases. This CDR3 comprises 16 residues. The V and J ends lost 3 bases and 7 bases, in that order; junction bases with no gene match: 11. Germline-derived CDR1 and CDR2 are LNHDA and SQIVND (reference sequence). The CDR3 protein is CASSMPPGQGAQPQHF. CDR3 nucleotides: TGTGCCAGTAGTATGCCCCCCGGGCAGGGGGCCCAGCCCCAGCATTTT.

The DNA of the CDR3 is TGTGCCAGCAGTTTATCCGGGGGGGCTGAAGCTTTCTTT. Translating gives CASSLSGGAEAFF. The V gene is TRBV27, the J gene TRBJ1-1; a possible D gene is TRBD1 (5 bases). The CDR3 has 13 residues. Germline lookup yields CDR1 MNHEY and CDR2 SMNVEV (reference sequence). Between the trimmed V and J ends, which lost 0 bases and 6 bases, there was a span of 8 bases.

This clone was seen a few times. Written as DNA, the CDR3 is TGTGCCAGCAGTGTAGCGGGACAGGGCGCCGAGCAGTACTTC. Translated: CASSVAGQGAEQYF. The rearrangement joins TRBV2 to TRBJ2-7, with a weak D call TRBD1 (9 bases). V was cut by 4 bases and J by 6 bases, with 16 bases left in between. The CDR3 is 14 residues long. Germline-derived CDR1 and CDR2 are SNHLY and FYNNEI.

J is TRBJ1-1 and V is TRBV6-5, with a weak D call TRBD1 (5 bases). With 6 bases removed from V and 1 base from J, the gap between germline ends came to 12 bases. Germline values: CDR1 MNHEY, CDR2 SVGAGI. The CDR3 length is 14 residues. The CDR3 nucleotides are TGTGCCAGCAGCGACTGGGGCGGGAACACTGAAGCTTTCTTT. Encoded protein: CASSDWGGNTEAFF.

This clone is a singleton in its sample. The chain links TRBV18 to TRBJ2-1, with D hard to call. Germline CDR1 reads KGHSH; CDR2 reads LQKENI. The CDR3 has 12 amino acids. V was pared by 3 bases and J by 7 bases, with 7 bases between. The CDR3, as DNA: TGTGCCAGCTCACCGAACAGAAATGAGCAGTTCTTC. Residues: CASSPNRNEQFF. The complete variable domain, with remaining parts taken from reference TRBV18 and TRBJ2-1, reads NAGVMQNPRHLVRRRGQEARLRCSPMKGHSHVYWYRQLPEEGLKFMVYLQKENIIDESGMPKERFSAEFPKEGPSILRIQQVVRGDSAAYFCASSPNRNEQFFGPGTRLTVL.

The chain employs TRBV14 and TRBJ2-1; 7 bases are a match to TRBD1. Trimming removed 7 bases from V and 1 base from J; junction bases left unmatched: 4. Germline V CDR1 and CDR2: SGHDN, FVKESK. The CDR3 has 14 residues. Here the CDR3 reads CASNGGQSYNEQFF. CDR3 coding DNA: TGTGCCAGCAATGGGGGACAGTCCTACAATGAGCAGTTCTTC.

This sequence joins TRBV6-1 and TRBJ1-4, with 11 nucleotides matching TRBD1. This CDR3 has 13 amino acids. Unmatched junction bases numbered 2, after V lost 6 bases and J lost 8 bases. Germline CDR1 is MNHNS and CDR2 is SASEGT. The CDR3 loop reads CASRDRGREKLFF. The CDR3 nucleotides are TGTGCCAGCAGGGACAGGGGGCGAGAAAAACTGTTTTTT.

The chain recombines TRBV18 with TRBJ1-2; D is unclear. The CDR3 is 13 residues long. CDR1 is KGHSH, CDR2 LQKENI, per germline. V gave up 5 bases and J gave up 1 base, with 8 bases separating them. The CDR3 loop reads CASSNEHNYGYTF. The DNA of the CDR3 is TGTGCCAGCTCAAACGAACATAACTATGGCTACACCTTC.

The chain recombines TRBV5-1 with TRBJ2-2, with 7 bases matching TRBD1. Looked up from germline, CDR1 is SGHRS and CDR2 is YFSETQ. J was trimmed by 6 bases and V by 5 bases; bases with no gene match: 13. This CDR3 is built from 16 residues. DNA for the CDR3: TGCGCCAGCAGACGCACAACAGGGGAAGTAGCCGGGGAGCTGTTTTTT. Protein sequence: CASRRTTGEVAGELFF.

This clone is a singleton in its sample. This chain links TRBV28 with TRBJ2-1; a weak D match, TRBD2 (6 bases). Between the trimmed V and J ends, which lost 8 bases and 8 bases, there was a span of 16 bases. The CDR3 contains 13 residues. CDR1 is MDHEN, CDR2 SYDVKM, per germline. CDR3 nucleotides: TGTGCCAGCTCTCCTGGGGGGAGTTATGAGCAGTTCTTC. Its protein product is CASSPGGSYEQFF. Looking up the rest from reference TRBV28 and TRBJ2-1 gives the full variable domain: DVKVTQSSRYLVKRTGEKVFLECVQDMDHENMFWYRQDPGLGLRLIYFSYDVKMKEKGDIPEGYSVSREKKERFSLILESASTNQTSMYLCASSPGGSYEQFFGPGTRLTVL.

This sequence joins TRBV25-1 and TRBJ1-3; 7 bases fit TRBD1. Looked up from germline, CDR1 is MGHDK and CDR2 is SYGVNS. CDR3 length equals 14 residues. V trimming: 4 bases; J trimming: 8 bases; junction bases outside the gene matches: 8. In DNA form, the CDR3 reads TGTGCCAGCAGTGGAGGCCCAGGGGGGTACACCATATATTTT. This sequence encodes CASSGGPGGYTIYF.

The chain combines TRBV6-5 with TRBJ2-3; possible D gene TRBD2, 5 bases. The CDR3 consists of 14 residues. Trimming stripped 6 bases from V and 9 bases from J, with 19 bases between. The V gene's germline CDR1 is MNHEY and CDR2 SVGAGI. CDR3 bases: TGTGCCAGCAGCCCCCGAAGCGGCATTCGCACGCAGTATTTT. It codes for CASSPRSGIRTQYF.

V usage is TRBV6-5 and J usage is TRBJ1-5; 7 positions match TRBD1. Trimming took 7 bases from V and 0 from J; bases not matched to a gene: 6. There are 15 residues in the CDR3. Germline CDR1 MNHEY, CDR2 SVGAGI. In DNA form, the CDR3 reads TGTGCCAGCAACGAGGGGACAGATAGCAATCAGCCCCAGCATTTT. It is translated as CASNEGTDSNQPQHF.

The J gene is TRBJ2-1, the V gene TRBV2, with TRBD2 matching over 8 bases. Germline CDR1 reads SNHLY; CDR2 reads FYNNEI. The CDR3 loop spans 14 amino acids. J was trimmed by 9 bases and V by 6 bases; bases with no gene match: 10. The CDR3 is CASRPGLAGGEQFF. The CDR3 coding sequence is TGTGCCAGCAGACCTGGACTAGCAGGCGGTGAGCAGTTCTTC. Full variable domain (outside the CDR3, taken from reference TRBV2 and TRBJ2-1): EPEVTQTPSHQVTQMGQEVILRCVPISNHLYFYWYRQILGQKVEFLVSFYNNEISEKSEIFDDQFSVERPDGSNFTLKIRSTKLEDSAMYFCASRPGLAGGEQFFGPGTRLTVL.

The V and J genes are TRBV15 and TRBJ1-2; D gene ambiguous. CDR1 is LNHNV and CDR2 is YYDKDF in the germline V gene (reference sequence). The CDR3 has 15 amino acids. V was shortened by 0 bases and J by 0 bases, with 8 bases between the two germline ends. CDR3 sequence reads: CATSRDGDPNYGYTF. DNA of the CDR3: TGTGCCACCAGCAGAGACGGAGATCCTAACTATGGCTACACCTTC.

This clone was recorded once. The chain uses TRBV18 and TRBJ1-5; possibly TRBD1 for D (5 bases). V dropped 4 bases and J dropped 3 bases, with 13 bases sitting between them. The V gene's germline CDR1 is KGHSH and CDR2 LQKENI. This CDR3 is 15 amino acids long. The CDR3 reads CASSRDSADNQPQHF. The CDR3, as DNA: TGTGCCAGCTCACGCGACAGTGCTGACAATCAGCCCCAGCATTTT. Full variable domain (remainder filled in from reference TRBV18 and TRBJ1-5): NAGVMQNPRHLVRRRGQEARLRCSPMKGHSHVYWYRQLPEEGLKFMVYLQKENIIDESGMPKERFSAEFPKEGPSILRIQQVVRGDSAAYFCASSRDSADNQPQHFGDGTRLSIL.

The V and J genes are TRBV5-6 and TRBJ1-1; 9 bases agree with TRBD1. The V gene's germline CDR1 is SGHDT and CDR2 YYEEEE. The V segment lost 5 bases and the J segment 10 bases; nucleotides outside the gene matches: 9. This CDR3 contains 13 residues. As DNA, the CDR3 is TGTGCCAGCAGTCGGGACAGGGTGATGGGAGCTTTCTTT. This encodes CASSRDRVMGAFF. The variable domain in full, with the rest retrieved from reference TRBV5-6 and TRBJ1-1, is DAGVTQSPTHLIKTRGQQVTLRCSPKSGHDTVSWYQQALGQGPQFIFQYYEEEERQRGNFPDRFSGHQFPNYSSELNVNALLLGDSALYLCASSRDRVMGAFFGQGTRLTVV.

The J gene is TRBJ2-5, the V gene TRBV5-1, with TRBD2 matching over 11 bases. The CDR3 length is 14 residues. CDR1 and CDR2 from the germline V gene are SGHRS and YFSETQ. V shed 7 bases and J 0 bases; nucleotides not matched to a gene: 2. As DNA, the CDR3 is TGCGCCAGCTCTAGCGGGGGGTACCAAGAGACCCAGTACTTC. Translating it yields CASSSGGYQETQYF.

The chain carries TRBV5-1 and TRBJ1-3, with TRBD1 matching over 7 bases. Germline trimming cut 4 bases from V and 4 bases from J; bases unmatched to any gene: 8. CDR3 length equals 15 residues. The germline gives CDR1 SGHRS, CDR2 YFSETQ. The CDR3 DNA reads as TGCGCCAGCAGCCCCCCCGGGACAGTAGGAAACACCATATATTTT. This sequence encodes CASSPPGTVGNTIYF.